This entry describes one TCR beta chain. Its antigen is not identified. The data were produced by immunoSEQ multiplex PCR, yet TCRdb's version contains in-frame clones alone and is incomplete. The repertoire has more than 20,000 clones, around 86% of them found once; the top ten carry roughly 3.5%. The data were taken from a study of lymphopenia after photon versus proton radiotherapy. Study-level points and caveats: After lymphocyte nadir, photon-treated repertoires showed oligoclonal expansion, especially CD8+ Temra. Authors raise, but do not show, better survival with proton therapy. Relative stability marked proton patients; photon patients lost diversity and naive cells.

The CDR3 consists of 14 residues. After removal of 7 bases from V and 3 bases from J, the junction contained 8 bases not matched to a gene. The germline gives CDR1 MNHNS, CDR2 SASEGT. Material: peripheral blood, obtained from a patient treated with photon-based radiotherapy. V gene TRBV6-1 combines with J gene TRBJ1-2; 7 nucleotides agree with TRBD1. This receptor was taken from a woman between 50 and 59 years old with pancreatic cancer. The CDR3 DNA sequence: TGTGCCAGCAACCCAAGGGACAGCTACTATGGCTACACCTTC. Its translation: CASNPRDSYYGYTF.